A single sample is the source of the 10 T cell receptor beta chains below, sequenced in a study of blood T cell repertoires in COVID-19. Sequenced by immunoSEQ multiplex PCR; TCRdb stores in-frame clones only, minus some. The table has around 430,000 clones, about nine tenths seen once. Sequenced sample: peripheral blood. Receptor source: a woman aged 45-60 years with COVID-19, enrolled during active disease.

Regarding this clone: In the same sample, other DNA sequences code for this CDR3. The chain links TRBV5-4 to TRBJ2-1; D ambiguous. Trimming took 0 bases from V and 5 from J, leaving 6 bases between them. The CDR3 length is 13 residues. Per germline, CDR1 SGHNT and CDR2 YYREEE (reference sequence). CDR3: CASSLGRDNEQFF. The DNA for the CDR3 is TGTGCCAGCAGCTTGGGACGGGACAATGAGCAGTTCTTC.

The chain has TRBV6-5 and TRBJ2-7; 7 nucleotides match TRBD1. The germline V gene encodes CDR1 MNHEY and CDR2 SVGAGI. Trimming took 0 bases from V and 4 from J; bases not matched to a gene: 6. The CDR3 runs to 15 residues. The DNA for the CDR3 is TGTGCCAGCAGTTACTCCACGAGACAGGGTTACGAGCAGTACTTC. Translating gives CASSYSTRQGYEQYF.

The chain carries TRBV15 and TRBJ2-6; 9 bases match TRBD1. The CDR3 is 16 residues long. Per germline, CDR1 LNHNV and CDR2 YYDKDF (reference sequence). Losses at the gene ends were 8 bases for V and 0 bases for J; bases not matched to a gene: 5. The CDR3 region is CATGGQGSSGANVLTF. The CDR3 bases are TGTGCCACCGGTGGACAGGGGTCCTCTGGGGCCAACGTCCTGACTTTC.

This clone has only a few counts. The chain couples TRBV6-4 to TRBJ1-5, with D tentatively TRBD1 (6 bases). The V and J ends lost 7 bases and 6 bases respectively, with 10 bases between them. Germline assignment: CDR1 MRHNA and CDR2 SNTAGT. This CDR3 contains 12 residues. CDR3 nucleotide sequence: TGTGCCAGCACGCCAGGGGCTCAGCCCCAGCATTTT. It codes for CASTPGAQPQHF.

The CDR3 DNA is TGTGCCACCCGGGGGATACGCACAGATACGCAGTATTTT. It encodes CATRGIRTDTQYF. The chain couples TRBV2 to TRBJ2-3; the D gene is possibly TRBD2 (6 bases). Germline V gene data show CDR1 as SNHLY and CDR2 as FYNNEI. V lost 10 bases and J 1 base, leaving 12 bases between the germline ends. The CDR3 extends over 13 amino acids. Complete variable domain (other parts from reference TRBV2 and TRBJ2-3): EPEVTQTPSHQVTQMGQEVILRCVPISNHLYFYWYRQILGQKVEFLVSFYNNEISEKSEIFDDQFSVERPDGSNFTLKIRSTKLEDSAMYFCATRGIRTDTQYFGPGTRLTVL.

CDR3 protein: CASSTGYAYEQYF. The CDR3 DNA is TGTGCCAGCAGTACAGGGTATGCCTACGAGCAGTACTTC. The V call is TRBV28, the J call TRBJ2-7; a possible D gene is TRBD1 (6 bases). The CDR3 runs 13 residues. Trimming cost V 5 bases and J 2 bases, with 10 bases left between them. Germline values: CDR1 MDHEN, CDR2 SYDVKM.

The CDR3 DNA reads as TGTGCCAGCAGCTTAGTTGTCACGAACACCGGGGAGCTGTTTTTT. It codes for CASSLVVTNTGELFF. The genes are TRBV7-9 and TRBJ2-2; D unresolved. Germline V gives CDR1 SEHNR, CDR2 FQNEAQ (reference sequence). Trimming removed 1 base at V and 0 bases at J, with 6 bases between. CDR3 size: 15 residues.

V usage is TRBV6-5 and J usage is TRBJ1-6, with D maybe TRBD1 (6 bases). Trimming took 11 bases from V and 10 from J, leaving 24 bases between them. Germline CDR1 is MNHEY and CDR2 is SVGAGI. The CDR3 loop spans 15 amino acids. The CDR3 nucleotides are TGTGCCGGGGGGGATTTACAGGGAATCGGATCACCCCTCCACTTT. It yields the protein CAGGDLQGIGSPLHF.

This sequence joins TRBV7-9 and TRBJ1-2; possible D gene TRBD1, 6 bases. Trimming took 5 bases from V and 6 from J, leaving 13 bases between them. The CDR3 consists of 13 residues. Germline V lookup: CDR1 SEHNR, CDR2 FQNEAQ (reference sequence). This CDR3 reads CASSPLAGDGYTF. The DNA for the CDR3 is TGTGCCAGCAGCCCACTCGCAGGGGATGGCTACACCTTC.

This clone was detected once. The chain couples TRBV19 to TRBJ2-7; 9 nucleotides agree with TRBD1. After removal of 11 bases from V and 7 bases from J, the junction contained 12 bases not matched to a gene. CDR3 length equals 13 residues. In germline, CDR1 is LNHDA, CDR2 SQIVND (reference sequence). The CDR3 loop reads CASRGQGLREQYF. CDR3 nucleotide sequence: TGTGCCTCCCGAGGACAGGGGCTTCGGGAGCAGTACTTC. Combining the CDR3 with reference TRBV19 and TRBJ2-7 gives the whole variable domain DGGITQSPKYLFRKEGQNVTLSCEQNLNHDAMYWYRQDPGQGLRLIYYSQIVNDFQKGDIAEGYSVSREKKESFPLTVTSAQKNPTAFYLCASRGQGLREQYFGPGTRLTVT.